The sample holds one count of the clone carrying this T cell receptor (beta chain). The antigen remains undetermined. CDR3 length equals 15 residues. The ends lost 6 bases at V and 0 bases at J; junction bases unmatched: 4. The entry originates in a study of T cells in Graves' hyperthyroidism and ophthalmopathy. Fresh peripheral blood, under 13 ml, yielded the PBMCs. RNA transcripts yielded amplified TCR beta CDR3 regions. Researchers ran a first-round RT-PCR on the TCR CDR3 using the HTBI primer set. Each CDR3 protein gets one entry after TCRdb re-called the multiplex PCR reads with MiXCR. Among about 520,000 distinct CDR3 sequences, around 21% were seen once, and the ten largest hold around a quarter. Whole-study findings and limits: Most thyroid clonotypes with frequency above 0.001 were detected in blood.

The clonotype originates from a man aged 18-30 years with Graves' hyperthyroidism. The material sequenced was blood. The genes are TRBV12-3 or TRBV12-4 and TRBJ2-2; 7 nucleotides agree with TRBD2. CDR3 sequence reads: CASRFGLANTGELFF. DNA for the CDR3: TGTGCCAGCAGGTTTGGACTAGCGAACACCGGGGAGCTGTTTTTT.